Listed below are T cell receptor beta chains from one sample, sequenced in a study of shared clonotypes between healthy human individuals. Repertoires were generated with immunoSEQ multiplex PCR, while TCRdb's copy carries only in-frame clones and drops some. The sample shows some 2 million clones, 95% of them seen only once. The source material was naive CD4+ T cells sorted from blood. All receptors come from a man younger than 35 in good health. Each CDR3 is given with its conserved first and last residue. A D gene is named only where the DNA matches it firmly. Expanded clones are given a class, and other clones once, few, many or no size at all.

CDR3 DNA: TGTGCCAGCAGTTACAGGGGCGGAGGCTACACCTTC
CDR3 protein: CASSYRGGGYTF
V gene: TRBV6-5
D gene: NA
J gene: TRBJ1-2
CDR3 length: 12
clone size: once

CDR3 DNA: TGTGCCAGTAGGCGGGACAGGAACCTCCCTAACTATGGCTACACCTTC
CDR3 protein: CASRRDRNLPNYGYTF
V gene: TRBV19
D gene: TRBD1
J gene: TRBJ1-2
CDR3 length: 16
clone size: once

CDR3 DNA: TGCGCCAGCAGCCAAGGGAGGGTAGCCGGGGAGCTGTTTTTT
CDR3 protein: CASSQGRVAGELFF
V gene: TRBV4-1
D gene: NA
J gene: TRBJ2-2
CDR3 length: 14
clone size: NA

CDR3 DNA: TGCGCCAGCAGTGAGAACTATAATTCACCCCTCCACTTT
CDR3 protein: CASSENYNSPLHF
V gene: TRBV10-1
D gene: NA
J gene: TRBJ1-6
CDR3 length: 13
clone size: NA

CDR3 DNA: TGTGCCAGTAGTGAAGGGCAGGCAGGCAATCAGCCCCAGCATTTT
CDR3 protein: CASSEGQAGNQPQHF
V gene: TRBV19
D gene: NA
J gene: TRBJ1-5
CDR3 length: 15
clone size: NA

CDR3 DNA: TGTGCCAGCAGCTTGGAAGCCCTGGGGGGGACTGAAGCTTTCTTT
CDR3 protein: CASSLEALGGTEAFF
V gene: TRBV5-6
D gene: NA
J gene: TRBJ1-1
CDR3 length: 15
clone size: NA

CDR3 DNA: TGTGCCAGCAGCGTATATCCAGGGGTCGATTTAGCCAAAAACATTCAGTACTTC
CDR3 protein: CASSVYPGVDLAKNIQYF
V gene: TRBV9
D gene: NA
J gene: TRBJ2-4
CDR3 length: 18
clone size: NA

CDR3 DNA: TGTGCCAGCAGCTTAGAACAGGGTGGCACTGAAGCTTTCTTT
CDR3 protein: CASSLEQGGTEAFF
V gene: TRBV7-9
D gene: NA
J gene: TRBJ1-1
CDR3 length: 14
clone size: many

CDR3 DNA: TGTGCCACCCTAGGGACAGGGGCCTACGAGCAGTACTTC
CDR3 protein: CATLGTGAYEQYF
V gene: TRBV10-3
D gene: TRBD1
J gene: TRBJ2-7
CDR3 length: 13
clone size: NA

CDR3 DNA: TGCGCCAGCAGCCAAGATGTGTCCTCCTACAATGAGCAGTTCTTC
CDR3 protein: CASSQDVSSYNEQFF
V gene: TRBV4-1
D gene: NA
J gene: TRBJ2-1
CDR3 length: 15
clone size: NA

CDR3 DNA: TGCGCCAGCAGCCGGATCTTCTTAGAACGGAACACTGAAGCTTTCTTT
CDR3 protein: CASSRIFLERNTEAFF
V gene: TRBV5-1
D gene: NA
J gene: TRBJ1-1
CDR3 length: 16
clone size: NA

CDR3 DNA: TGTGCCAGCTCACCACTACAGGGGGCAGAAAATTCACCCCTCCACTTT
CDR3 protein: CASSPLQGAENSPLHF
V gene: TRBV18
D gene: TRBD1
J gene: TRBJ1-6
CDR3 length: 16
clone size: NA

CDR3 DNA: TGTGCCATCAGAGGACAGGGTGACGAGCAGTACTTC
CDR3 protein: CAIRGQGDEQYF
V gene: TRBV10-3
D gene: TRBD1
J gene: TRBJ2-7
CDR3 length: 12
clone size: NA

CDR3 DNA: TGCAGCGTTGCGGGGACTAGCGGAGCCAGTGAGCAGTTCTTC
CDR3 protein: CSVAGTSGASEQFF
V gene: TRBV29-1
D gene: TRBD2
J gene: TRBJ2-1
CDR3 length: 14
clone size: NA

CDR3 DNA: TGCGCCAGCAGCGGTGGACAGGGTGCCCATGGCTACACCTTC
CDR3 protein: CASSGGQGAHGYTF
V gene: TRBV5-1
D gene: TRBD1
J gene: TRBJ1-2
CDR3 length: 14
clone size: NA

CDR3 DNA: TGTGCCAGCAGTTTACCCTCCCACCCTTTCTATGGCTACACCTTC
CDR3 protein: CASSLPSHPFYGYTF
V gene: TRBV28
D gene: NA
J gene: TRBJ1-2
CDR3 length: 15
clone size: NA

CDR3 DNA: TGTGCCAGCAGTTACTCGGCGGATTTCTATGGCTACACCTTC
CDR3 protein: CASSYSADFYGYTF
V gene: TRBV6-5
D gene: NA
J gene: TRBJ1-2
CDR3 length: 14
clone size: NA

CDR3 DNA: TGTGCCAGCTCACTTCGGGACGCTGGGGGCAATCAGCCCCAGCATTTT
CDR3 protein: CASSLRDAGGNQPQHF
V gene: TRBV18
D gene: NA
J gene: TRBJ1-5
CDR3 length: 16
clone size: NA

CDR3 DNA: TGTGCCAGCAGCTTAGGAGGACTAGCGGGGCGAGATACGCAGTATTTT
CDR3 protein: CASSLGGLAGRDTQYF
V gene: TRBV7-8
D gene: TRBD2
J gene: TRBJ2-3
CDR3 length: 16
clone size: NA

CDR3 DNA: TGTGCCAGCAGCTTAAGTGCGGGGGCCTACAATGAGCAGTTCTTC
CDR3 protein: CASSLSAGAYNEQFF
V gene: TRBV7-3
D gene: TRBD2
J gene: TRBJ2-1
CDR3 length: 15
clone size: NA

CDR3 DNA: TGTGCCAGCAGTGATTTCAGAACGGGAGGCACAGATACGCAGTATTTT
CDR3 protein: CASSDFRTGGTDTQYF
V gene: TRBV25-1
D gene: NA
J gene: TRBJ2-3
CDR3 length: 16
clone size: NA

CDR3 DNA: TGTGCCAGCAGCCCGACGGCAAAGTGGGGCTACACCTTC
CDR3 protein: CASSPTAKWGYTF
V gene: TRBV11-2
D gene: NA
J gene: TRBJ1-2
CDR3 length: 13
clone size: NA

CDR3 DNA: TGTGCCAGCAGCTTGTTTCAGAACACTGAAGCTTTCTTT
CDR3 protein: CASSLFQNTEAFF
V gene: TRBV5-4
D gene: NA
J gene: TRBJ1-1
CDR3 length: 13
clone size: NA

CDR3 DNA: TGCGCCAGCAGTGGAGGATCGTACGGTGAGCAGTTCTTC
CDR3 protein: CASSGGSYGEQFF
V gene: TRBV10-1
D gene: NA
J gene: TRBJ2-1
CDR3 length: 13
clone size: NA

CDR3 DNA: TGTGCCAGCAGCCCCAGACTAGCCGGAGGGGAGGTGCAGTACTTC
CDR3 protein: CASSPRLAGGEVQYF
V gene: TRBV11-2
D gene: TRBD2
J gene: TRBJ2-7
CDR3 length: 15
clone size: NA

CDR3 DNA: TGTGCCAGCAGTGAAAAGGTCAGTCCCACGGAGACCCAGTACTTC
CDR3 protein: CASSEKVSPTETQYF
V gene: TRBV6-1
D gene: NA
J gene: TRBJ2-5
CDR3 length: 15
clone size: NA

CDR3 DNA: TGTGCCATCAGTGGGGGATCCGAGACCCAGTACTTC
CDR3 protein: CAISGGSETQYF
V gene: TRBV10-3
D gene: NA
J gene: TRBJ2-5
CDR3 length: 12
clone size: NA

CDR3 DNA: TGCGCCAGCAGCTTCCGAGGGGCGCAGGATGGCTACACCTTC
CDR3 protein: CASSFRGAQDGYTF
V gene: TRBV5-1
D gene: NA
J gene: TRBJ1-2
CDR3 length: 14
clone size: NA

CDR3 DNA: TGTGCCAGCAAGGACAGGGACAATTCACCCCTCCACTTT
CDR3 protein: CASKDRDNSPLHF
V gene: TRBV7-9
D gene: TRBD1
J gene: TRBJ1-6
CDR3 length: 13
clone size: NA

CDR3 DNA: TGTGCCAGCAGCGTCGGACTAGCGGGAGTCGGTATGGAGACCCAGTACTTC
CDR3 protein: CASSVGLAGVGMETQYF
V gene: TRBV9
D gene: TRBD2
J gene: TRBJ2-5
CDR3 length: 17
clone size: NA

CDR3 DNA: TGTGCCACCAGCAGAGAGGGACAGGGGACTAACATTCAGTACTTC
CDR3 protein: CATSREGQGTNIQYF
V gene: TRBV15
D gene: TRBD1
J gene: TRBJ2-4
CDR3 length: 15
clone size: NA

CDR3 DNA: TGTGCCAGCAGCGTCTCTAGCTCTCACAATGAGCAGTTCTTC
CDR3 protein: CASSVSSSHNEQFF
V gene: TRBV9
D gene: NA
J gene: TRBJ2-1
CDR3 length: 14
clone size: NA

CDR3 DNA: TGTGCCAGCAATCCCGCCGGGAAAGGCGATGGCTACACCTTC
CDR3 protein: CASNPAGKGDGYTF
V gene: TRBV7-9
D gene: NA
J gene: TRBJ1-2
CDR3 length: 14
clone size: NA

CDR3 DNA: TGTGCCAGCAGCTCGATAACCGGGGAGCTGTTTTTT
CDR3 protein: CASSSITGELFF
V gene: TRBV27
D gene: NA
J gene: TRBJ2-2
CDR3 length: 12
clone size: NA

CDR3 DNA: TGTGCCAGCAGCTTGGCATCCGGGACAAACTACGAGCAGTACTTC
CDR3 protein: CASSLASGTNYEQYF
V gene: TRBV11-2
D gene: NA
J gene: TRBJ2-7
CDR3 length: 15
clone size: NA

CDR3 DNA: TGCGCCAGCAGCTTAGGTACATTTAGCACAGATACGCAGTATTTT
CDR3 protein: CASSLGTFSTDTQYF
V gene: TRBV5-1
D gene: NA
J gene: TRBJ2-3
CDR3 length: 15
clone size: NA

CDR3 DNA: TGTGCCAGCAGTTCGCAGAGGGCCACTGAAGCTTTCTTT
CDR3 protein: CASSSQRATEAFF
V gene: TRBV11-1
D gene: NA
J gene: TRBJ1-1
CDR3 length: 13
clone size: NA

CDR3 DNA: TGTGCCAGCAGTCAGGACTGGAATCAGCCCCAGCATTTT
CDR3 protein: CASSQDWNQPQHF
V gene: TRBV2
D gene: NA
J gene: TRBJ1-5
CDR3 length: 13
clone size: NA

CDR3 DNA: TGTGCCAGCAGCTTAGATTACCCGGACTACATGAACACTGAAGCTTTCTTT
CDR3 protein: CASSLDYPDYMNTEAFF
V gene: TRBV7-9
D gene: NA
J gene: TRBJ1-1
CDR3 length: 17
clone size: NA

CDR3 DNA: TGTGCCTGGAGTGGACGGTCGAATCAGCCCCAGCATTTT
CDR3 protein: CAWSGRSNQPQHF
V gene: TRBV30
D gene: NA
J gene: TRBJ1-5
CDR3 length: 13
clone size: NA

CDR3 DNA: TGTGCCAGCACCCCAGGCGGAACAGAAGCTTTCTTT
CDR3 protein: CASTPGGTEAFF
V gene: TRBV7-9
D gene: NA
J gene: TRBJ1-1
CDR3 length: 12
clone size: NA

CDR3 DNA: TGTGCCAGTAGTATCTTCAAGGAAGAAAAACTGTTTTTT
CDR3 protein: CASSIFKEEKLFF
V gene: TRBV19
D gene: NA
J gene: TRBJ1-4
CDR3 length: 13
clone size: NA

CDR3 DNA: TGTGCCTGGGGGGTAGTTGGTTCAGGGCCCGGAAACACCATATATTTT
CDR3 protein: CAWGVVGSGPGNTIYF
V gene: TRBV30
D gene: NA
J gene: TRBJ1-3
CDR3 length: 16
clone size: NA

CDR3 DNA: TGTGCCAGTAGTATTAATCTTGAGCCCCAGCATTTT
CDR3 protein: CASSINLEPQHF
V gene: TRBV19
D gene: NA
J gene: TRBJ1-5
CDR3 length: 12
clone size: NA

CDR3 DNA: TGTGCCAGCAGCTTGACCCTAGCGGGAGGGGCCGGGGAGCTGTTTTTT
CDR3 protein: CASSLTLAGGAGELFF
V gene: TRBV5-4
D gene: TRBD2
J gene: TRBJ2-2
CDR3 length: 16
clone size: NA